What follows are 19 T cell receptor beta chains derived from one specimen sequenced in a study of T cell repertoires in cytomegalovirus infection. TCRdb itself ran the reads through MiXCR, one entry per CDR3 protein. Altogether some 320,000 distinct CDR3 sequences are present, almost 30% being singletons, with the ten largest covering 15% to 20%. No antigen has been assigned to these receptors. The specimen comprised cultured PBMCs, sampled from culture after CMV antigen stimulation. Receptor source: a human donor in good health (CMV status not recorded). Some clones in this sample may be carry-over from other donors' samples.

This clonotype appeared a few times. The chain is built from TRBV20-1 and TRBJ1-6, with D hard to call. Trimming took off 5 bases at V and 0 bases at J, with 11 bases between the two ends. Germline V CDR1 and CDR2: DFQATT, SNEGSKA (reference sequence). The CDR3 contains 15 residues. CDR3 sequence (DNA): TGCAGTGCTCTGGGTTTTAGCTCCTATAATTCACCCCTCCACTTT. This codes for CSALGFSSYNSPLHF.

This clonotype has a count of ten or more. J is TRBJ2-2 and V is TRBV30; 10 bases align to TRBD1. Germline V gene lookup returns CDR1 GTSNPN and CDR2 SVGIG (reference sequence). Trimming at V came to 5 bases and at J to 1 base, leaving 1 base not matched to a gene. The CDR3 loop spans 14 amino acids. The chain's CDR3 is CAWGTGVNTGELFF. CDR3 DNA: TGTGCCTGGGGGACAGGGGTGAACACCGGGGAGCTGTTTTTT.

This clonotype has more than one count but fewer than ten. CDR3 in DNA: TGTGCCAGCAGTGGCGGGACAGGGGGTTACAATGAGCAGTTCTTC. Amino acid sequence: CASSGGTGGYNEQFF. The chain is built from TRBV25-1 and TRBJ2-1, with 11 bases aligning to TRBD1. CDR3 length: 15 residues. The V gene end was trimmed by 4 bases and the J gene end by 4 bases; junction bases not matched to a gene: 3. Germline values: CDR1 MGHDK, CDR2 SYGVNS. The whole variable domain, remainder taken from reference TRBV25-1 and TRBJ2-1, is EADIYQTPRYLVIGTGKKITLECSQTMGHDKMYWYQQDPGMELHLIHYSYGVNSTEKGDLSSESTVSRIRTEHFPLTLESARPSHTSQYLCASSGGTGGYNEQFFGPGTRLTVL.

The rearrangement links TRBV6-1 to TRBJ1-1; D not certain. The germline CDR1 and CDR2 sequences are MNHNS and SASEGT. CDR3 length: 14 amino acids. V was cut by 6 bases and J by 1 base, with 12 bases left in between. The CDR3 spells CASSTRKENTEAFF. The CDR3 DNA follows: TGTGCCAGCAGCACCCGAAAGGAGAACACTGAAGCTTTCTTT.

The V call is TRBV20-1, the J call TRBJ2-7, with TRBD2 as a possible D gene (6 bases). The germline gives CDR1 DFQATT, CDR2 SNEGSKA (reference sequence). This CDR3 has 14 residues. The V end lost 0 bases, the J end lost 1 base, and 10 bases lay between the germline ends. CDR3 bases: TGCAGTGCTAGAGATCGGGGGACGTCCTACGAGCAGTACTTC. Translated, it gives CSARDRGTSYEQYF.

The chain joins TRBV12-3 or TRBV12-4 to TRBJ1-6; maybe TRBD1 (5 bases). The CDR3 has 18 residues. Trimming took off 5 bases at V and 5 bases at J, with 22 bases between the two ends. CDR3 residues: CASSPGWGRSNDNSPLHF. As DNA, the CDR3 is TGTGCCAGCAGTCCTGGATGGGGCAGGAGCAACGATAATTCACCCCTCCACTTT.

This clonotype was found a few times. V and J are TRBV15 and TRBJ2-3, with D perhaps matching TRBD2 (5 bases). Per the germline V gene, CDR1 is LNHNV and CDR2 is YYDKDF (reference sequence). The ends were cut back, 2 bases at V and 6 bases at J, with 12 bases in the middle. The CDR3 is 14 residues long. CDR3 amino acids: CATSRLAGSDTQYF. DNA for the CDR3: TGTGCCACCAGCAGACTAGCTGGGTCGGATACGCAGTATTTT. The variable domain in full, completed from reference TRBV15 and TRBJ2-3, reads DAMVIQNPRYQVTQFGKPVTLSCSQTLNHNVMYWYQQKSSQAPKLLFHYYDKDFNNEADTPDNFQSRRPNTSFCFLDIRSPGLGDTAMYLCATSRLAGSDTQYFGPGTRLTVL.

The rearrangement uses TRBV5-1 and TRBJ1-4; the D is unclear. CDR3 length equals 11 residues. Trimming removed 5 bases from V and 5 bases from J, with 4 bases in between. Germline V gene lookup returns CDR1 SGHRS and CDR2 YFSETQ. The CDR3 loop reads CASRSNEKLFF. In DNA, the CDR3 is TGCGCCAGCAGATCCAATGAAAAACTGTTTTTT.

A word on this clonotype: A much larger clone lies a single base off, so this may be a read error. J is TRBJ2-7 and V is TRBV6-2 or TRBV6-3, with a weak D call TRBD2 (5 bases). CDR3 length equals 14 residues. Germline V gives CDR1 MNHEY, CDR2 SVGEGT. This chain's CDR3 is CASSYSRAPYGQYF. CDR3 nucleotide sequence: TGTGCCAGCAGTTACTCGCGGGCACCGTACGGGCAGTACTTC.

This clonotype was counted at least ten times. This rearrangement joins TRBV4-1 to TRBJ2-3; 7 bases match TRBD1. Trimming took 4 bases from V and 5 from J; bases not matched to a gene: 12. Germline V lookup: CDR1 MGHRA, CDR2 YSYEKL. The CDR3 contains 16 residues. The CDR3 here is CASSPRTGQAGDTQYF. The CDR3 DNA reads as TGCGCCAGCAGCCCACGCACAGGACAGGCTGGAGATACGCAGTATTTT.

This clonotype was seen a handful of times. The chain carries TRBV7-2 and TRBJ1-1, with D uncertain. CDR1 is SGHTA, CDR2 FQGNSA, per germline. V lost 1 base and J lost 2, with 8 bases in between. The CDR3 loop spans 14 amino acids. Here the CDR3 reads CASSLVGFNTEAFF. DNA for the CDR3: TGTGCCAGCAGCTTAGTAGGGTTTAACACTGAAGCTTTCTTT.

CDR3 residues: CASSKGLAFDNEQFF. CDR3 coding DNA: TGTGCCAGCAGTAAGGGACTAGCTTTCGACAATGAGCAGTTCTTC. This sequence joins TRBV6-4 and TRBJ2-1; 9 positions agree with TRBD2. Per germline, CDR1 MRHNA and CDR2 SNTAGT. The V gene end was trimmed by 5 bases and the J gene end by 5 bases; junction bases not matched to a gene: 7. The CDR3 has 15 residues.

CDR3 DNA sequence: TGTGCCAGCAGCCTCGGACTACTGACAGATACGCAGTATTTT. Amino acid sequence: CASSLGLLTDTQYF. The rearrangement links TRBV7-2 to TRBJ2-3; a weak D match, TRBD2 (6 bases). The CDR3 runs 14 residues. The V gene lost 5 bases and the J gene lost 3 bases, with 12 bases spanning the gap. Germline V gene data show CDR1 as SGHTA and CDR2 as FQGNSA.

This clonotype was seen a handful of times. In DNA, the CDR3 is TGTGCCAGCGGCGACGCGGGCAGGGCGCAGTATTTT. Residues: CASGDAGRAQYF. The V and J genes are TRBV7-3 and TRBJ2-3; the D call may be TRBD1 or TRBD2 (5 bases each). The CDR3 totals 12 residues. Trimming stripped 8 bases from V and 10 bases from J, with 16 bases between. Per germline, CDR1 SGHTA and CDR2 FQGTGA.

This clonotype was recorded many times. The chain couples TRBV7-8 to TRBJ2-7; D remains unclear. The CDR3 length is 11 residues. With 5 bases removed from V and 5 bases from J, the gap between germline ends came to 7 bases. Looked up from germline, CDR1 is SGHVS and CDR2 is FQNEAQ. The CDR3 nucleotides read TGTGCCAGCAGCCTCCTCGACGAGCAGTACTTC. Its protein product is CASSLLDEQYF. Complete variable domain (other parts from reference TRBV7-8 and TRBJ2-7): GAGVSQSPRYKVAKRGQDVALRCDPISGHVSLFWYQQALGQGPEFLTYFQNEAQLDKSGLPSDRFFAERPEGSVSTLKIQRTQQEDSAVYLCASSLLDEQYFGPGTRLTVT.

J is TRBJ2-2 and V is TRBV7-6; D tentatively fits TRBD1 or TRBD2 (5 bases each). This CDR3 has 17 residues. The V and J ends lost 3 bases and 5 bases respectively, with 19 bases between them. Per the germline V gene, CDR1 is SGHVS and CDR2 is FNYEAQ. This CDR3 reads CASSLRAGPSSTGELFF. CDR3 DNA sequence: TGTGCCAGCAGCTTGAGGGCAGGGCCCTCCTCAACCGGGGAGCTGTTTTTT.

This clonotype has more than one count but fewer than ten. The V gene is TRBV5-3, the J gene TRBJ1-1; D not resolved. TRBV5-3 counts as an open reading frame of uncertain function. The CDR3 covers 14 residues. With 8 bases removed from V and 1 base from J, the gap between germline ends came to 15 bases. The CDR3 DNA reads TGTGCCAGCAGCGACACCCCCCGGAACACTGAAGCTTTCTTT. Translated: CASSDTPRNTEAFF.

This clonotype was picked up a small number of times. The rearrangement uses TRBV10-3 and TRBJ1-1, with TRBD1 matching over 9 bases. CDR3 length: 14 amino acids. Germline V lookup: CDR1 ENHRY, CDR2 SYGVKD. The junction had 6 bases not matched to a gene; V was cut back by 6 bases and J by 4 bases. Here the CDR3 DNA reads TGTGCCATCAGAACGACAGGGGGTGCCACTGAAGCTTTCTTT. Its translation is CAIRTTGGATEAFF.

The chain links TRBV28 to TRBJ2-1; D not resolved. Germline V gene sequence: CDR1 MDHEN, CDR2 SYDVKM. V dropped 8 bases and J dropped 0 bases, with 14 bases sitting between them. The CDR3 is 15 residues long. The CDR3 nucleotides read TGTGCCAGCTGGGCCGGGTCCAGCTCCTACAATGAGCAGTTCTTC. As protein: CASWAGSSSYNEQFF. Combining the CDR3 with reference TRBV28 and TRBJ2-1 gives the whole variable domain DVKVTQSSRYLVKRTGEKVFLECVQDMDHENMFWYRQDPGLGLRLIYFSYDVKMKEKGDIPEGYSVSREKKERFSLILESASTNQTSMYLCASWAGSSSYNEQFFGPGTRLTVL.